These T cell receptor beta chains were read from a single sample in a study of OX40 agonist ivuxolimab in advanced cancers. Data came from immunoSEQ multiplex PCR; TCRdb stores just in-frame clones and leaves some out. The sample has roughly 60,000 clones; around 86% are singletons. The input for sequencing was CD4+ or CD8+ T cells sorted from blood, taken in a trial of the OX40 agonist ivuxolimab. All receptors come from an adult with an advanced solid tumor such as melanoma, head and neck, liver or kidney cancer. Each CDR3 is given with its conserved first and last residue. Each record gives: D gene, J gene, V gene, clone size, CDR3 protein, CDR3 DNA. A D gene is named only where the DNA matches it firmly. The size of a clone is reported for some rows only, either as once, few or many, or as a class for expanded clones.

d_gene: -
j_gene: TRBJ1-2
v_gene: TRBV6-4
abundance: -
CDR3aa: CASSSPEGFHTF
CDR3nt: TGTGCCAGCAGCAGCCCGGAGGGGTTCCACACCTTC

d_gene: -
j_gene: TRBJ2-5
v_gene: TRBV7-2
abundance: -
CDR3aa: CASSLRLRDYPKETQYF
CDR3nt: TGTGCCAGCAGCTTACGTCTCCGAGACTACCCAAAAGAGACCCAGTACTTC

d_gene: -
j_gene: TRBJ1-2
v_gene: TRBV28
abundance: -
CDR3aa: CASSLARQGYTF
CDR3nt: TGTGCCAGCAGTTTAGCCCGGCAAGGCTACACCTTC

d_gene: -
j_gene: TRBJ2-1
v_gene: TRBV9
abundance: -
CDR3aa: CASSVSGGHYNEQFF
CDR3nt: TGTGCCAGCAGCGTTAGTGGGGGGCATTACAATGAGCAGTTCTTC

d_gene: -
j_gene: TRBJ1-1
v_gene: TRBV18
abundance: -
CDR3aa: CASSPPKVNTEAFF
CDR3nt: TGTGCCAGCTCACCACCGAAGGTGAACACTGAAGCTTTCTTT

d_gene: -
j_gene: TRBJ1-6
v_gene: TRBV4-2
abundance: -
CDR3aa: CASSQASNRVDSPLHF
CDR3nt: TGTGCCAGCAGCCAAGCTTCGAACAGGGTCGATTCACCCCTCCACTTT

d_gene: -
j_gene: TRBJ2-6
v_gene: TRBV4-2
abundance: -
CDR3aa: CASSSTYSGANVLTF
CDR3nt: TGTGCCAGCAGCTCAACCTACTCTGGGGCCAACGTCCTGACTTTC

d_gene: -
j_gene: TRBJ2-3
v_gene: TRBV7-3
abundance: -
CDR3aa: CASSSDPGDTQYF
CDR3nt: TGTGCCAGCAGCTCCGACCCCGGAGATACGCAGTATTTT

d_gene: TRBD1
j_gene: TRBJ2-1
v_gene: TRBV7-3
abundance: -
CDR3aa: CASSPPGTGIDEQFF
CDR3nt: TGTGCCAGCAGCCCCCCCGGGACAGGGATCGATGAGCAGTTCTTC

d_gene: -
j_gene: TRBJ2-3
v_gene: TRBV2
abundance: -
CDR3aa: CAGAQEDTQYF
CDR3nt: TGTGCCGGGGCCCAAGAAGATACGCAGTATTTT

d_gene: -
j_gene: TRBJ1-5
v_gene: TRBV7-2
abundance: -
CDR3aa: CASSFSPPGTYSNQPQHF
CDR3nt: TGTGCCAGCAGCTTCTCCCCACCCGGGACCTATAGCAATCAGCCCCAGCATTTT

d_gene: TRBD2
j_gene: TRBJ2-2
v_gene: TRBV30
abundance: -
CDR3aa: CAWRGLAGPGELFF
CDR3nt: TGTGCCTGGAGGGGACTAGCGGGGCCCGGGGAGCTGTTTTTT

d_gene: TRBD1
j_gene: TRBJ1-1
v_gene: TRBV4-3
abundance: -
CDR3aa: CASSAYTDRVTEAFF
CDR3nt: TGCGCCAGCAGCGCCTACACGGACAGGGTCACTGAAGCTTTCTTT

d_gene: -
j_gene: TRBJ1-2
v_gene: TRBV19
abundance: -
CDR3aa: CASTPDGYYGYTF
CDR3nt: TGTGCCAGTACCCCGGACGGCTACTATGGCTACACCTTC

d_gene: -
j_gene: TRBJ1-5
v_gene: TRBV21-1
abundance: once
CDR3aa: CASSKIQGWGNQPQHF
CDR3nt: TGTGCCAGCAGCAAAATTCAGGGTTGGGGCAATCAGCCCCAGCATTTT

d_gene: -
j_gene: TRBJ2-6
v_gene: TRBV4-2
abundance: once
CDR3aa: CASSLLRAVYSGANVLTF
CDR3nt: TGTGCCAGCAGCCTACTAAGAGCGGTGTACTCTGGGGCCAACGTCCTGACTTTC

d_gene: -
j_gene: TRBJ1-5
v_gene: TRBV5-6
abundance: -
CDR3aa: CASSLGTVNQPQHF
CDR3nt: TGTGCCAGCAGCCTCGGGACGGTTAATCAGCCCCAGCATTTT

d_gene: -
j_gene: TRBJ1-5
v_gene: TRBV18
abundance: -
CDR3aa: CASSPLASNQPQHF
CDR3nt: TGTGCCAGCTCACCACTCGCTAGCAATCAGCCCCAGCATTTT

d_gene: -
j_gene: TRBJ1-6
v_gene: TRBV10-2
abundance: few
CDR3aa: CASSDRDLYRNSPLHF
CDR3nt: TGCGCCAGCAGTGACCGAGATTTATACAGGAATTCACCCCTCCACTTT

d_gene: -
j_gene: TRBJ1-1
v_gene: TRBV7-2
abundance: -
CDR3aa: CASSLAPLIAFF
CDR3nt: TGTGCCAGCAGCTTAGCGCCGCTCATAGCTTTCTTT

d_gene: -
j_gene: TRBJ2-4
v_gene: TRBV5-4
abundance: -
CDR3aa: CASSLFQANIQYF
CDR3nt: TGTGCCAGCAGCTTATTCCAGGCGAACATTCAGTACTTC

d_gene: -
j_gene: TRBJ2-3
v_gene: TRBV19
abundance: -
CDR3aa: CASRDRGALSSDTQYF
CDR3nt: TGTGCCAGTAGGGACCGGGGGGCGCTGAGCTCAGATACGCAGTATTTT

d_gene: -
j_gene: TRBJ1-2
v_gene: TRBV6-5
abundance: -
CDR3aa: CASSYSTPHYGYTF
CDR3nt: TGTGCCAGCAGTTACTCGACCCCCCACTATGGCTACACCTTC

d_gene: -
j_gene: TRBJ2-2
v_gene: TRBV7-2
abundance: -
CDR3aa: CASSPYGGPGGELFF
CDR3nt: TGTGCCAGCAGCCCCTACGGGGGGCCGGGCGGGGAGCTGTTTTTT